Shown below are 12 T cell receptor beta chains from a single sample sequenced in a study of T cells after yellow fever vaccination. MiXCR, applied by TCRdb to the 5' RACE reads, yields one record per CDR3 protein. Of 300,000 to 400,000 distinct CDR3 sequences in the sample, over 8.5% were seen once. Sequences were derived from CD4+ T cells sorted from PBMCs, sampled 45 days after the yellow fever booster vaccination. These receptors came from a man between 18 and 29 years old who received the YFV17D yellow fever vaccine.

This clonotype has a handful of counts. The chain combines TRBV6-6 with TRBJ2-3, with TRBD2 as a possible D gene (5 bases). Trimming removed 2 bases from V and 8 bases from J, with 14 bases in between. The CDR3 length is 14 residues. CDR1 and CDR2 (germline): MNHNY, SVGAGI (reference sequence). The chain's CDR3 is CASSYPGPRGTQYF. DNA of the CDR3: TGTGCCAGCAGTTACCCCGGCCCCCGGGGTACGCAGTATTTT.

There are a few counts of this clonotype. The chain carries TRBV6-6 and TRBJ2-3; D remains unclear. Trimming left V 5 bases short and J 2 bases short, with 11 bases between. The CDR3 has 14 residues. The germline gives CDR1 MNHNY, CDR2 SVGAGI (reference sequence). CDR3 bases: TGTGCCAGCAGTCCCTCACGCCCCACAGATACGCAGTATTTT. Translation: CASSPSRPTDTQYF.

This clonotype was seen a few times. The chain combines TRBV9 with TRBJ2-2, with D uncertain. This CDR3 is built from 12 residues. Germline assignment: CDR1 SGDLS and CDR2 YYNGEE. V was trimmed by 4 bases and J by 7 bases, leaving 8 bases between them. DNA for the CDR3: TGTGCCAGCAGCCTATATGGCGGGGAGCTGTTTTTT. Protein sequence: CASSLYGGELFF.

V is TRBV19 and J is TRBJ2-1, with a tentative D call TRBD2 (5 bases). V was clipped by 6 bases and J by 8 bases, with 17 bases between them. Germline CDR1 LNHDA, CDR2 SQIVND (reference sequence). This CDR3 region has 14 residues. CDR3 protein: CASRWSSRGDEQFF. The CDR3 DNA sequence: TGTGCCAGTAGGTGGTCTAGCCGGGGAGATGAGCAGTTCTTC.

The sample holds a few counts of this clonotype. The chain carries TRBV12-3 or TRBV12-4 and TRBJ2-2; D possibly corresponds to TRBD1 (6 bases). This CDR3 spans 13 amino acids. V gave up 10 bases and J gave up 7 bases, with 16 bases separating them. This CDR3 reads CATQRQVGGELFF. The CDR3 DNA sequence: TGTGCCACCCAACGACAGGTGGGCGGGGAGCTGTTTTTT.

This chain links TRBV7-2 with TRBJ2-3; D not resolved. Germline CDR1 reads SGHTA; CDR2 reads FQGNSA. Trimming took off 2 bases at V and 8 bases at J, with 8 bases between the two ends. The CDR3 has 12 amino acids. CDR3 sequence (DNA): TGTGCCAGCAGCTTACTCCGGGTTACGCAGTATTTT. Amino acids: CASSLLRVTQYF.

The chain recombines TRBV29-1 with TRBJ2-6; 9 bases fit TRBD1. V lost 6 bases and J lost 3; bases outside the gene matches: 6. The CDR3 is 15 amino acids. Per the germline V gene, CDR1 is SQVTM and CDR2 is ANQGSEA. CDR3 protein: CSVTGTGNGANVLTF. The CDR3, as DNA: TGCAGCGTGACCGGGACAGGGAATGGGGCCAACGTCCTGACTTTC.

The rearrangement links TRBV2 to TRBJ2-1; D gene unclear. V lost 1 base and J 4 bases, leaving 8 bases between the germline ends. CDR1 SNHLY and CDR2 FYNNEI come from the germline V gene. CDR3 length: 14 residues. The CDR3 DNA is TGTGCCAGCAGTGAAGATCCCCGATACAATGAGCAGTTCTTC. Encoded protein: CASSEDPRYNEQFF.

This clonotype was counted between two and nine times. The chain recombines TRBV4-1 with TRBJ2-3, with 8 bases that match TRBD2. CDR1 and CDR2 from the germline V gene are MGHRA and YSYEKL. This CDR3 is 17 amino acids long. The ends lost 0 bases at V and 2 bases at J; junction bases unmatched: 7. CDR3 DNA: TGCGCCAGCAGCCAAGATTCTGCGGGGGGACCCACAGATACGCAGTATTTT. It yields the protein CASSQDSAGGPTDTQYF.

The V gene is TRBV5-1, the J gene TRBJ1-2; D uncertain. Trimming took 0 bases from V and 4 from J, leaving 10 bases between them. CDR1 and CDR2 (germline): SGHRS, YFSETQ. This CDR3 has 14 residues. CDR3 bases: TGCGCCAGCAGCTTGGACCCTAACGGCTATGGCTACACCTTC. Amino acid sequence: CASSLDPNGYGYTF.

This clonotype showed up just a few times. The chain links TRBV2 to TRBJ1-5; weak D call: TRBD1 (5 bases). CDR1 SNHLY and CDR2 FYNNEI come from the germline V gene. The CDR3 runs 12 residues. V lost 6 bases, J lost 6 bases, and 9 bases lay in between. In DNA, the CDR3 is TGTGCCAGCAGAGGTAGGGGTCAGCCCCAGCATTTT. This sequence encodes CASRGRGQPQHF. The complete variable domain, with remaining parts taken from reference TRBV2 and TRBJ1-5, reads EPEVTQTPSHQVTQMGQEVILRCVPISNHLYFYWYRQILGQKVEFLVSFYNNEISEKSEIFDDQFSVERPDGSNFTLKIRSTKLEDSAMYFCASRGRGQPQHFGDGTRLSIL.

This clonotype was seen only a few times. The chain couples TRBV5-1 to TRBJ2-1, with TRBD2 identical over 11 bases. After removal of 0 bases from V and 6 bases from J, the junction contained 5 bases not matched to a gene. Per germline, CDR1 SGHRS and CDR2 YFSETQ. CDR3 length: 16 amino acids. CDR3 sequence reads: CASSLELAGVSNEQFF. CDR3 bases: TGCGCCAGCAGCTTGGAACTAGCGGGGGTTTCCAATGAGCAGTTCTTC.